Listed here are 10 T cell receptor beta chains from one sample, sequenced in a study of Ad26.COV2.S vaccination and SARS-CoV-2 variants (dated by TCRdb to about 2021). The sample's treatment or condition, from its label and the paper: around 19 received Ad26.COV2.S at low or high dose, single or two shots; a few received placebo; per-sample allocation not given. For vaccine and placebo recipients, repertoires were sequenced using samples collected on day 63 after the first injection. Library construction relied on the immunoSEQ multiplex PCR assay. This is the immuneACCESS table as TCRdb keeps it, with only in-frame sequences that have V and J called. A part of the clones is gone; compared with another copy, unresolved V genes explain less than half, and the rest is unexplained. Across this sample there are around 450,000 clones, with roughly nine tenths seen only once. About 2.5% of the sample lies in the top ten.

The sample consisted of peripheral blood, taken in a trial of Ad26.COV2.S vaccine versus placebo. The receptor set was obtained from a person aged 18-60 years who received the Ad26.COV2.S COVID-19 vaccine or a placebo.

Remarks on this clone: Other DNA sequences in this sample translate to the same CDR3. V gene TRBV28 combines with J gene TRBJ1-2, with no clear D. Germline assignment: CDR1 MDHEN and CDR2 SYDVKM. V was shortened by 4 bases and J by 8 bases, with 11 bases between the two germline ends. This CDR3 comprises 12 residues. The CDR3 sequence: CASSSRGWGYTF. The CDR3 DNA reads TGTGCCAGCAGTTCCCGGGGATGGGGCTACACCTTC.

The chain joins TRBV2 to TRBJ2-1; D possibly corresponds to TRBD1 (7 bases). Germline CDR1 reads SNHLY; CDR2 reads FYNNEI. The V and J ends lost 6 bases and 1 base respectively, with 31 bases between them. This CDR3 comprises 21 residues. The CDR3 nucleotides read TGTGCCAGCAGAAATCCGGACAGGCGATACTTACCGACTAGTTCCTACAATGAGCAGTTCTTC. It is translated as CASRNPDRRYLPTSSYNEQFF.

The V and J genes are TRBV7-2 and TRBJ1-3; no reliable D call. Germline values: CDR1 SGHTA, CDR2 FQGNSA. V lost 1 base to trimming and J lost 8 bases, with 9 bases between them. The CDR3 has 13 amino acids. CDR3 protein: CASSLEVLDTIYF. Here the CDR3 DNA reads TGTGCCAGCAGCTTAGAGGTTTTAGACACCATATATTTT.

J is TRBJ1-2 and V is TRBV9; a possible D gene is TRBD1 (5 bases). The CDR3 is made up of 14 amino acids. The germline V gene encodes CDR1 SGDLS and CDR2 YYNGEE. V shed 1 base and J shed 7 bases, with 14 bases lying between them. CDR3 sequence reads: CASSVQGNIGGYTF. DNA of the CDR3: TGTGCCAGCAGCGTACAGGGAAACATAGGTGGCTACACCTTC. Full variable domain (rest looked up from reference TRBV9 and TRBJ1-2): DSGVTQTPKHLITATGQRVTLRCSPRSGDLSVYWYQQSLDQGLQFLIQYYNGEERAKGNILERFSAQQFPDLHSELNLSSLELGDSALYFCASSVQGNIGGYTFGSGTRLTVV.

The rearrangement links TRBV11-2 to TRBJ2-2; 10 nucleotides agree with TRBD2. CDR1 and CDR2 from the germline V gene are SGHAT and FQNNGV. V was clipped by 2 bases and J by 1 base; unmatched bases: 1. The CDR3 sequence is 16 residues long. The CDR3 spells CASSLLAGGNTGELFF. DNA for the CDR3: TGTGCCAGCAGCTTATTAGCGGGAGGGAACACCGGGGAGCTGTTTTTT.

This chain joins TRBV4-3 and TRBJ1-4; D call uncertain. This CDR3 is built from 15 residues. CDR1 and CDR2 (germline): LGHNA, YSLEER. The V and J ends lost 4 bases and 3 bases respectively, with 12 bases between them. The CDR3 loop is CASSPRAFSNEKLFF. CDR3 coding DNA: TGCGCCAGCAGCCCTCGGGCTTTTTCTAATGAAAAACTGTTTTTT.

The chain combines TRBV5-4 with TRBJ1-4; no definite D call. This CDR3 is built from 13 residues. CDR1 and CDR2 from the germline V gene are SGHNT and YYREEE (reference sequence). V shed 0 bases and J shed 8 bases, with 8 bases lying between them. CDR3 region: CASSLVPEEKLFF. The CDR3 nucleotides are TGTGCCAGCAGCTTGGTACCTGAGGAAAAACTGTTTTTT.

This chain connects TRBV5-1 to TRBJ1-6, with 9 bases that match TRBD1. The V segment lost 2 bases and the J segment 10 bases; nucleotides outside the gene matches: 7. The germline gives CDR1 SGHRS, CDR2 YFSETQ. CDR3 length: 15 amino acids. CDR3 bases: TGCGCCAGCAGCTTAGCGGGACAGGGTCTGTCACCCCTCCACTTT. This translates into CASSLAGQGLSPLHF.

The chain recombines TRBV5-4 with TRBJ1-1; no firm D call. This CDR3 spans 12 amino acids. V lost 0 bases and J lost 4, with 4 bases in between. Germline CDR1 SGHNT, CDR2 YYREEE (reference sequence). The CDR3 sequence is CASSLGPTEAFF. The CDR3 DNA is TGTGCCAGCAGCTTGGGACCCACTGAAGCTTTCTTT.

The chain carries TRBV5-1 and TRBJ2-5; D ambiguous. The CDR3 has 15 residues. Germline V lookup: CDR1 SGHRS, CDR2 YFSETQ. Trimming removed 0 bases from V and 4 bases from J, with 13 bases in between. CDR3 amino acids: CASSLGASNGETQYF. The CDR3 DNA sequence: TGCGCCAGCAGCTTGGGTGCTAGTAACGGAGAGACCCAGTACTTC.